The TCR beta chain described here comes from a study of CD8 T cells in Susac syndrome. Whole-study findings and limits: Clonal expansion was not observed in the Susac syndrome CD4+ T cell repertoires.

Germline V gene lookup returns CDR1 LNHDA and CDR2 SQIVND (reference sequence). Trimming took off 3 bases at V and 0 bases at J, with 6 bases between the two ends. This CDR3 region has 15 residues. cDNA came from around 0.5 to 1 ug RNA primed by random hexamers. An immunoSEQ multiplex PCR generated amplified TCR beta CDR3 products spanning 54 Vbeta and 13 Jbeta. TCRdb re-derived calls from the immunoSEQ multiplex PCR reads in MiXCR, one entry per CDR3 protein. The repertoire has roughly 190,000 distinct CDR3 sequences, roughly 90% of them found once; the top ten carry around 0.1%. Isolation of CD8+ and CD4+ T cells was performed negatively, whereas enrichment of TEMRA cells was done by FACS. With regard to this clonotype: The antigen is undetermined.

This TCR came from a human donor with Susac syndrome. Source material: CD4+ T cells from PBMCs. V is TRBV19 and J is TRBJ1-6; D not certain. CDR3 amino acids: CASSIGVSYNSPLHF. The CDR3 nucleotides read TGTGCCAGTAGTATCGGGGTCTCCTATAATTCACCCCTCCACTTT. Based on the CDR3 plus reference TRBV19 and TRBJ1-6, the full variable domain is DGGITQSPKYLFRKEGQNVTLSCEQNLNHDAMYWYRQDPGQGLRLIYYSQIVNDFQKGDIAEGYSVSREKKESFPLTVTSAQKNPTAFYLCASSIGVSYNSPLHFGNGTRLTVT.